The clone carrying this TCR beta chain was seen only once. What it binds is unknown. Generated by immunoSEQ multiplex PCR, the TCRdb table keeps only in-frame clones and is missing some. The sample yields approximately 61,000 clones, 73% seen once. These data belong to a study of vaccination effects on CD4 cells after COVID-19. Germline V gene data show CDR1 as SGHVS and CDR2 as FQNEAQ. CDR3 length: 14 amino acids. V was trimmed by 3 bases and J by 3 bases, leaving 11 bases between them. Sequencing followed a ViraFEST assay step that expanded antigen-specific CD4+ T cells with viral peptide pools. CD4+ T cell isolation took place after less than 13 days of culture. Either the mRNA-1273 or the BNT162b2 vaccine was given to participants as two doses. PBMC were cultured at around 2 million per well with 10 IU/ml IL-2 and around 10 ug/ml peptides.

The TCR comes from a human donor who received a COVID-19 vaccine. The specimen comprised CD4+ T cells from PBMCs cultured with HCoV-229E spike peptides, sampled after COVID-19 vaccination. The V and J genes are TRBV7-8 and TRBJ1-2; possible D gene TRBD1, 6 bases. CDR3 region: CASSFDRTYYGYTF. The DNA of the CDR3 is TGTGCCAGCAGCTTCGACAGGACTTACTATGGCTACACCTTC.